This T cell receptor beta chain is drawn from a study of spatial heterogeneity in lung cancer. Across the study: The study sequenced follow-up PBMC samples when they were available, at a median of about 23 months after resection.

From the 5' RACE reads, TCRdb called clonotypes with MiXCR, one entry per CDR3 protein. The sample shows about 16,000 distinct CDR3 sequences, 5% to 7.5% of them seen only once. Time point denoted: blood at routine non-recurrence follow-up after resection. From tumor, nontumor lung or frozen PBMC, whole RNA was taken unsorted for sequencing. This clonotype has only a few counts. This CDR3 is built from 15 residues. The germline V gene has CDR1 MNHEY and CDR2 SVGAGI. Trimming shortened V by 0 bases and J by 0 bases, and 8 bases separated the two germline ends. V is TRBV6-5 and J is TRBJ1-1; D is unclear. Sequenced material: PBMCs, taken at follow-up. The TCR originated in a male donor with early-stage non-small cell lung cancer. The CDR3 region is CASSYSPEMNTEAFF. CDR3 coding DNA: TGTGCCAGCAGTTACTCGCCAGAGATGAACACTGAAGCTTTCTTT.